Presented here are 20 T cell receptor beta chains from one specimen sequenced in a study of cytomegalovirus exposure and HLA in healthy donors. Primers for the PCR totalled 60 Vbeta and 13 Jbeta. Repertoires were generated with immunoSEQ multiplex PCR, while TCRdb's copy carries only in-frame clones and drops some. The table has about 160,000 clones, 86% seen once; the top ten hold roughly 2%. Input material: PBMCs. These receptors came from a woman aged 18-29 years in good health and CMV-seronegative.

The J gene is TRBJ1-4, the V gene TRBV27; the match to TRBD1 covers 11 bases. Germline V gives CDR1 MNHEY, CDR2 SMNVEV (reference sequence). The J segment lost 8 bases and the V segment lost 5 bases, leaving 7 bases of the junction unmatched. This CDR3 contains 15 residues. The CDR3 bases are TGTGCCAGCAGTCCTAGGGACAGGGGGTCGGAAAAACTGTTTTTT. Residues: CASSPRDRGSEKLFF.

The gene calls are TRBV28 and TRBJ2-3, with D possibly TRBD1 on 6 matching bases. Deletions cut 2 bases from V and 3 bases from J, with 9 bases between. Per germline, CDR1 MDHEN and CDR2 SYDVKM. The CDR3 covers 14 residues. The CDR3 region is CASSLQGQTDTQYF. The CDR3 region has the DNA TGTGCCAGCAGTTTACAAGGACAGACAGATACGCAGTATTTT.

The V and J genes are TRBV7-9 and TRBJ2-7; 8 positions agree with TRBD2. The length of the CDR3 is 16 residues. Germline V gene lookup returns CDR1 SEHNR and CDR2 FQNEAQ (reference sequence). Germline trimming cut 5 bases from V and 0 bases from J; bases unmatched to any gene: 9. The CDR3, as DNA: TGTGCCAGCAGCCCCGGGGGGGGAAGCTTCTCCTACGAGCAGTACTTC. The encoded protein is CASSPGGGSFSYEQYF. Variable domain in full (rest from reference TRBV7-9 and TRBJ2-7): DTGVSQNPRHKITKRGQNVTFRCDPISEHNRLYWYRQTLGQGPEFLTYFQNEAQLEKSRLLSDRFSAERPKGSFSTLEIQRTEQGDSAMYLCASSPGGGSFSYEQYFGPGTRLTVT.

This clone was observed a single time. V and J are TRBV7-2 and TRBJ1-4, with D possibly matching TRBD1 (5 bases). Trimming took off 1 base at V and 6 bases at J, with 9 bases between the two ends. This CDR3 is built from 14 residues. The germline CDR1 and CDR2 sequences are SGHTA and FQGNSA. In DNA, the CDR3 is TGTGCCAGCAGCTTAGTGGGGGGGGATGAAAAACTGTTTTTT. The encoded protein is CASSLVGGDEKLFF.

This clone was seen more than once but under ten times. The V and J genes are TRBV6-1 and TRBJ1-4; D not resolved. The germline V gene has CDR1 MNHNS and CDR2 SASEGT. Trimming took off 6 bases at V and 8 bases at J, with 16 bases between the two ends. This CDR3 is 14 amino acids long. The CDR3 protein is CASRIRNMEEKLFF. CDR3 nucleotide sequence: TGTGCCAGCAGGATAAGGAACATGGAGGAAAAACTGTTTTTT.

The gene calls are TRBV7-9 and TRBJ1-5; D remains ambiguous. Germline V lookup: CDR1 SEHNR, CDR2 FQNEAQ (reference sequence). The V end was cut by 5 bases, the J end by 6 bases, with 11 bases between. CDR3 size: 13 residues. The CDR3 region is CASSRDSGQPQHF. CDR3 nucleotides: TGTGCCAGCAGCCGCGATTCAGGTCAGCCCCAGCATTTT.

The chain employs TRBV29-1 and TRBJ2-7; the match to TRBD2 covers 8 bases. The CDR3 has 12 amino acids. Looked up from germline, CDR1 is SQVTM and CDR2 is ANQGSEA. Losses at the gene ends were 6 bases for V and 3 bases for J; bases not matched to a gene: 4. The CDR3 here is CSVSGGLYEQYF. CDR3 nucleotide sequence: TGCAGCGTGAGCGGGGGTCTCTACGAGCAGTACTTC.

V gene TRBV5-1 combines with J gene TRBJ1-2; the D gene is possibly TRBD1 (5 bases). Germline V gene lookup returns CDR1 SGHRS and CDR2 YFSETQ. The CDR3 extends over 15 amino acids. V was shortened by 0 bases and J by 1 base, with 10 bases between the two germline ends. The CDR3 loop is CASSLGLGLNYGYTF. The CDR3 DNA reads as TGCGCCAGCAGCTTGGGTTTGGGACTTAACTATGGCTACACCTTC. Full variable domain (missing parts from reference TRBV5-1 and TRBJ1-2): KAGVTQTPRYLIKTRGQQVTLSCSPISGHRSVSWYQQTPGQGLQFLFEYFSETQRNKGNFPGRFSGRQFSNSRSEMNVSTLELGDSALYLCASSLGLGLNYGYTFGSGTRLTVV.

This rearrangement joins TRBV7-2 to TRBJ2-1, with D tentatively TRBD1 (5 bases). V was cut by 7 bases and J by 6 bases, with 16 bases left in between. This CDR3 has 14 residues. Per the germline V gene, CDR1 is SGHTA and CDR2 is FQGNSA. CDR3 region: CASTMGHPPNEQFF. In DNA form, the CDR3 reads TGTGCCAGCACCATGGGGCACCCCCCCAATGAGCAGTTCTTC.

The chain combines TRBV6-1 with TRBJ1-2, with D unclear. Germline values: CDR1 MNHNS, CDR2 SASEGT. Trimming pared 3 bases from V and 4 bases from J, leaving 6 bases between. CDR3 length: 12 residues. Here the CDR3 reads CASSDRVYGYTF. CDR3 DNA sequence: TGTGCCAGCAGTGACCGAGTCTATGGCTACACCTTC.

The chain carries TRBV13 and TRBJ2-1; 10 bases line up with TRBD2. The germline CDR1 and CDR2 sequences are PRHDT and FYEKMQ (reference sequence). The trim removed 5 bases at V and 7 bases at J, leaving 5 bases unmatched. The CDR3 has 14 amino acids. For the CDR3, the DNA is TGTGCCAGCAGCAGCATAGCGGGAGGTAATGAGCAGTTCTTC. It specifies CASSSIAGGNEQFF.

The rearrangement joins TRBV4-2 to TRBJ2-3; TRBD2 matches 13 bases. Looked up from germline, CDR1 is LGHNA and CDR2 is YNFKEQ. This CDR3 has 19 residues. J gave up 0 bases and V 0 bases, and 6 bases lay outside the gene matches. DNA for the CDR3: TGTGCCAGCAGCCAAGAGACTAGCGGGGGGACAACTAGCACAGATACGCAGTATTTT. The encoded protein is CASSQETSGGTTSTDTQYF.

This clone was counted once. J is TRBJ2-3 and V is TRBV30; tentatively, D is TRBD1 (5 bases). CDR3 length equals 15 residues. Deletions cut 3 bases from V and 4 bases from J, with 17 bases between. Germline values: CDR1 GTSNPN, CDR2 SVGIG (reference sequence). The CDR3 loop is CAWSHTGSRADTQYF. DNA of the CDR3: TGTGCCTGGAGCCACACAGGTAGCCGGGCAGATACGCAGTATTTT. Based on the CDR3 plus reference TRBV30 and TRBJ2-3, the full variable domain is SQTIHQWPATLVQPVGSPLSLECTVEGTSNPNLYWYRQAAGRGLQLLFYSVGIGQISSEVPQNLSASRPQDRQFILSSKKLLLSDSGFYLCAWSHTGSRADTQYFGPGTRLTVL.

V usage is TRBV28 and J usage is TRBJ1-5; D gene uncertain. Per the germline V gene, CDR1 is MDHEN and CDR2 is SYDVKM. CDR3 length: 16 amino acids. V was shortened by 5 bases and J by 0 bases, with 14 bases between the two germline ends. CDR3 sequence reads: CASSLLMSSSNQPQHF. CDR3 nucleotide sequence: TGTGCCAGCAGTCTACTAATGTCGTCTAGCAATCAGCCCCAGCATTTT. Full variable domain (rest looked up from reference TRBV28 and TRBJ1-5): DVKVTQSSRYLVKRTGEKVFLECVQDMDHENMFWYRQDPGLGLRLIYFSYDVKMKEKGDIPEGYSVSREKKERFSLILESASTNQTSMYLCASSLLMSSSNQPQHFGDGTRLSIL.

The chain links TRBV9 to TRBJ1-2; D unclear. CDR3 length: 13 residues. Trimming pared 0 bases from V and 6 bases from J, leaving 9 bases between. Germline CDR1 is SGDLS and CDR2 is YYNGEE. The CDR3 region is CASSVVGRDGYTF. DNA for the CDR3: TGTGCCAGCAGCGTAGTGGGTCGGGATGGCTACACCTTC.

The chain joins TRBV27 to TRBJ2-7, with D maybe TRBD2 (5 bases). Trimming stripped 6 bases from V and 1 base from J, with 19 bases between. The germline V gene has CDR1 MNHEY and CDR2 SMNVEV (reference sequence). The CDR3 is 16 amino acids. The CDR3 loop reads CASRGSEEPLSYEQYF. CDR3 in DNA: TGTGCCAGCAGGGGGAGCGAGGAGCCCCTGTCCTACGAGCAGTACTTC.

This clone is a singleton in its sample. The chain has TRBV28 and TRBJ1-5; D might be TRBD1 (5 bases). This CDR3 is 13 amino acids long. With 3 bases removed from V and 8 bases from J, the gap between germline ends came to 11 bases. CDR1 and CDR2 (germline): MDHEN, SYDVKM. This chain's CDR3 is CASSFAGEEPQHF. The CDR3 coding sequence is TGTGCCAGCAGTTTTGCGGGGGAGGAGCCCCAGCATTTT. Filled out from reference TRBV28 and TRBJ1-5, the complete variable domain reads DVKVTQSSRYLVKRTGEKVFLECVQDMDHENMFWYRQDPGLGLRLIYFSYDVKMKEKGDIPEGYSVSREKKERFSLILESASTNQTSMYLCASSFAGEEPQHFGDGTRLSIL.

The CDR3 sequence: CASSDLREYF. Here the CDR3 DNA reads TGTGCCAGCAGTGACTTGCGGGAGTACTTC. This sequence joins TRBV6-1 and TRBJ2-7, with D perhaps TRBD2 (5 bases). There are 10 residues in the CDR3. V lost 3 bases and J lost 11, with 8 bases in between. Germline assignment: CDR1 MNHNS and CDR2 SASEGT.

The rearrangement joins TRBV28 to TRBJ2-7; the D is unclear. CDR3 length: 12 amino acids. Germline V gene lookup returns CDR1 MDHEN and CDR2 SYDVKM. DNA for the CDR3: TGTGTTGTGTCCGGGTCCACCTACGAGCAGTACTTC. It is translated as CVVSGSTYEQYF. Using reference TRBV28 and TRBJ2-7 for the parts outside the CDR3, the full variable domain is DVKVTQSSRYLVKRTGEKVFLECVQDMDHENMFWYRQDPGLGLRLIYFSYDVKMKEKGDIPEGYSVSREKKERFSLILESASTNQTSMYLCVVSGSTYEQYFGPGTRLTVT.

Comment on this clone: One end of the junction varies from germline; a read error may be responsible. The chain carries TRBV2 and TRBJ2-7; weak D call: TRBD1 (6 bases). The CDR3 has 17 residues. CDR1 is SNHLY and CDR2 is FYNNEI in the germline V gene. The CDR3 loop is CASREVLTDSPFYEQYF. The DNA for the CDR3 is TGTGCCAGCAGGGAAGTCTTAACGGACAGCCCATTTTACGAGCAGTACTTC. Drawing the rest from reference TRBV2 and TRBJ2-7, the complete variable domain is EPEVTQTPSHQVTQMGQEVILRCVPISNHLYFYWYRQILGQKVEFLVSFYNNEISEKSEIFDDQFSVERPDGSNFTLKIRSTKLEDSAMYFCASREVLTDSPFYEQYFGPGTRLTVT.